This T cell receptor beta chain came from a study of T cells after yellow fever vaccination (dated 2019 in TCRdb). Study-wide context: The SMART-Seq v4 Ultra Low Input RNA kit was used to prepare libraries from fractions with low cell numbers. To track T-cell clones before and after primary and booster YFV17D yellow fever vaccination, bulk TCR alpha and beta repertoires were sequenced longitudinally. Two healthy male donors, one aged 18 to 30 and one aged 30 to 40 years, were included in the cohort. Blood samples were taken at several timepoints before and after primary and secondary immunization, and bulk PBMC replicates and cell subsets were isolated.

At least ten counts were recorded for this clonotype. Its antigen is currently not known. Per-base quality was not reported, and no clone a single base away is much larger than it. CDR1 and CDR2, per the germline V gene (reference sequence), are MNHNY and SVGAGI. Trimming removed 0 bases from V and 4 bases from J, leaving 10 bases between the germline ends. Reading from cysteine to phenylalanine, the CDR3 counts 14 amino acids. Only the CDR3 DNA is retained, 42 bases long and in frame from the first base. Reads for this sample came from an Illumina NovaSeq 6000. TCR cDNA was synthesized by 5'RACE template switching, which introduced a universal primer site and unique molecular identifiers. Priming for cDNA synthesis came from both the TCR alpha and TCR beta constant segments. Two PCR steps were used to amplify libraries, with sample barcodes and sequencing adapters being added in the second step. Libraries were sequenced on Illumina HiSeq 2500 (2x100 bp) or NovaSeq (2x150 bp). Concerning the study's data processing: MIGEC was used to demultiplex reads and collapse the reads into UMI consensus sequences, and MiXCR was used for V(D)J alignment. Clonotypes responding to the vaccine were identified with edgeR on replicate PBMC samples, with the criteria of FDR below 0.01 and a log2 fold change above 5 up to day 15. CD4 or CD8 identity was assigned to each bulk clonotype according to whether the clonotype was present at higher abundance in the sequenced CD4 repertoire or the sequenced CD8 repertoire. The raw public reads went through TCRdb reprocessing: fastp at Q25, MiXCR clone calling, in-frame beta chains kept. Rows are combined by CDR3 protein, so each entry shows the most common genes and DNA. The V and J calls follow TCRdb's processing rather than the paper's. In this sample the table shows roughly 330,000 distinct CDR3 sequences, 3% to 4.5% of which occur a single time. The top ten hold about 24% of the sample.

On the study overall, not on this receptor specifically: The secondary T-cell response was found to be weaker but faster than the primary response, with a peak reached on day 5 rather than on day 15. A small fraction of clonotypes showed up in both the CD4 and CD8 compartments, probably as a result of convergent recombination. Because abundant contaminating clonotypes from the bulk population could be contained in FACS-sorted repertoires, computational filtering was required. After the booster, most of the clones that had expanded following primary vaccination were detected again (96% of CD4 and 80% to 90% of CD8), which suggests that memory was broadly maintained. Only a couple of donors were included in the study, so the extent to which the findings can be generalized is limited.

The sample's treatment or condition label, in plain terms: live attenuated yellow fever vaccine strain. At every blood-draw timepoint, two biological replicates of bulk PBMCs were collected. A standard Ficoll-Paque protocol was used to isolate PBMCs from peripheral blood. RNA was extracted with TriZol from bulk PBMCs, CD4 and CD8 fractions, and dextramer-positive and dextramer-negative fractions. This sequence originates from a man younger than 35 who received the YFV17D yellow fever vaccine. This receptor chain uses TRBV6-6 and TRBJ2-7; the D segment cannot be called with confidence. Sequenced material: PBMCs, taken 5 days after the yellow fever booster vaccination. The CDR3 loop reads CASSYSPRVYEQYF. The sequenced DNA is TGTGCCAGCAGTTACTCGCCAAGGGTTTACGAGCAGTACTTC.